This T cell receptor beta chain originates from a study of cytomegalovirus exposure and HLA in healthy donors. It was with 60 Vbeta and 13 Jbeta primers that the PCR ran. Produced via immunoSEQ multiplex PCR; TCRdb's table is partial and in-frame only. Across some 48,000 clones, the top ten clones capture roughly 6.1% of the sample. Sequenced material: PBMCs. This sequence originates from a male donor in good health and CMV-seropositive.

The CDR3 nucleotides are TGTGCCAGCAGCACAGGGCGTGAGCAGTTCTTC. It codes for CASSTGREQFF. The chain joins TRBV27 to TRBJ2-1; D possibly corresponds to TRBD1 (6 bases). The ends were cut back, 6 bases at V and 9 bases at J, with 9 bases in the middle. The CDR3 totals 11 residues. The germline CDR1 and CDR2 sequences are MNHEY and SMNVEV (reference sequence).